What follows are 22 T cell receptor beta chains derived from one specimen sequenced in a study of cytomegalovirus exposure and HLA in healthy donors. The data were produced by immunoSEQ multiplex PCR, yet TCRdb's version contains in-frame clones alone and is incomplete. The repertoire holds tens of thousands of clones, with approximately 93% as singletons. The specimen was PBMCs. These receptors were taken from a young man in good health and CMV-seronegative.

This clone was seen just once. This sequence joins TRBV7-2 and TRBJ1-3; 8 bases agree with TRBD1. Germline V gives CDR1 SGHTA, CDR2 FQGNSA. The V and J ends lost 5 bases and 2 bases, in that order; junction bases with no gene match: 5. The CDR3 has 15 amino acids. CDR3 residues: CASSPTDRAGNTIYF. The DNA for the CDR3 is TGTGCCAGCAGCCCGACGGACAGGGCTGGAAACACCATATATTTT.

The genes are TRBV19 and TRBJ1-1; D gene ambiguous. V was trimmed by 7 bases and J by 0 bases, leaving 15 bases between them. This CDR3 has 15 residues. Germline CDR1 reads LNHDA; CDR2 reads SQIVND (reference sequence). In nucleotides, the CDR3 is TGTGCCAGTAACGAGGCAGACCGTATGAACACTGAAGCTTTCTTT. Translation: CASNEADRMNTEAFF.

The genes are TRBV2 and TRBJ1-2, with D uncertain. Germline CDR1 and CDR2: SNHLY and FYNNEI. The CDR3 consists of 11 residues. Trimming took 5 bases from V and 8 from J, leaving 9 bases between them. The CDR3 sequence: CASSPTRGYTF. The DNA of the CDR3 is TGTGCCAGCAGTCCGACTCGCGGCTACACCTTC.

This clone has just one count. The rearrangement uses TRBV30 and TRBJ2-1, with 13 bases lining up with TRBD2. J gave up 15 bases and V 5 bases, and 4 bases lay outside the gene matches. The CDR3 is 11 amino acids. The germline V gene encodes CDR1 GTSNPN and CDR2 SVGIG (reference sequence). CDR3 sequence: CAWGLAGVWFF. CDR3 DNA: TGTGCCTGGGGACTAGCGGGAGTATGGTTCTTC.

The V and J genes are TRBV5-6 and TRBJ2-2; 7 bases are shared with TRBD1. Losses at the gene ends were 7 bases for V and 6 bases for J; bases not matched to a gene: 15. The CDR3 is 16 residues long. Germline V gene lookup returns CDR1 SGHDT and CDR2 YYEEEE. In DNA form, the CDR3 reads TGTGCCAGCCGCCCCAGCTACAGGGGTCGCGCCGGGGAGCTGTTTTTT. Amino acid sequence: CASRPSYRGRAGELFF.

The rearrangement joins TRBV19 to TRBJ2-7; TRBD2 matches 11 bases. The CDR3 is made up of 15 amino acids. Germline loops: CDR1 LNHDA, CDR2 SQIVND (reference sequence). V gave up 6 bases and J gave up 7 bases; unmatched junction bases: 11. The chain's CDR3 is CASRSLGLAAGEQYF. The DNA for the CDR3 is TGTGCCAGTAGAAGCCTGGGACTAGCGGCGGGGGAGCAGTACTTC.

This clone was seen only once. The chain carries TRBV27 and TRBJ2-5, with 10 bases matching TRBD2. Per germline, CDR1 MNHEY and CDR2 SMNVEV (reference sequence). Trimming removed 6 bases from V and 2 bases from J; junction bases left unmatched: 6. The CDR3 has 15 amino acids. Written as DNA, the CDR3 is TGTGCCAGCAGGGCCGAGACTAGCGGGCAAGAGACCCAGTACTTC. Protein: CASRAETSGQETQYF.

This CDR3 reads CSARGQSGTF. CDR3 DNA sequence: TGCAGTGCTAGAGGACAATCAGGCACCTTC. The rearrangement uses TRBV20-1 and TRBJ1-2; D ambiguous. CDR1 is DFQATT, CDR2 SNEGSKA, per germline (reference sequence). The CDR3 loop spans 10 amino acids. Trimming stripped 1 base from V and 13 bases from J, with 10 bases between.

The chain carries TRBV12-5 and TRBJ2-7; TRBD1 is a possible D gene (5 bases). The CDR3 has 15 residues. V was cut by 6 bases and J by 2 bases, with 17 bases left in between. Germline loops: CDR1 LGHNT, CDR2 FRNRAP. Written as DNA, the CDR3 is TGTGCTAGTGGCTTTCCCCAGCCAGGGCCCTACGAGCAGTACTTC. It yields the protein CASGFPQPGPYEQYF.

In DNA form, the CDR3 reads TGCGCCAGCAGCCCTTGGCTAGCGGGGGCGAGCTCCTACGAGCAGTACTTC. Its translation: CASSPWLAGASSYEQYF. V gene TRBV5-1 combines with J gene TRBJ2-7, with 10 bases identical to TRBD2. This CDR3 is built from 17 residues. The J segment lost 0 bases and the V segment lost 4 bases, leaving 10 bases of the junction unmatched. Germline CDR1 reads SGHRS; CDR2 reads YFSETQ. Filled out from reference TRBV5-1 and TRBJ2-7, the complete variable domain reads KAGVTQTPRYLIKTRGQQVTLSCSPISGHRSVSWYQQTPGQGLQFLFEYFSETQRNKGNFPGRFSGRQFSNSRSEMNVSTLELGDSALYLCASSPWLAGASSYEQYFGPGTRLTVT.

This chain joins TRBV5-8 and TRBJ1-4, with TRBD1 matching 9 bases. Trimming removed 0 bases from V and 8 bases from J; junction bases left unmatched: 5. The CDR3 runs to 15 residues. CDR1 is SGHTS, CDR2 YDEGEE, per germline. The CDR3 bases are TGTGCCAGCAGCTTGGACAGGGGGCGGTCGGAAAAACTGTTTTTT. It specifies CASSLDRGRSEKLFF.

The rearrangement joins TRBV10-3 to TRBJ2-3, with 10 bases matching TRBD2. This CDR3 is built from 18 residues. Germline V gene data show CDR1 as ENHRY and CDR2 as SYGVKD. The V and J ends lost 2 bases and 1 base, in that order; junction bases with no gene match: 9. The DNA of the CDR3 is TGTGCCATCAGTGAGCAGGGCGAGCGGGAGGGGCGCACAGATACGCAGTATTTT. Its protein is CAISEQGEREGRTDTQYF.

The rearrangement uses TRBV19 and TRBJ2-3; D is unresolved. CDR3 length equals 15 residues. Germline V gene lookup returns CDR1 LNHDA and CDR2 SQIVND (reference sequence). Trimming removed 5 bases at V and 7 bases at J, with 19 bases between. The DNA for the CDR3 is TGTGCCAGTAGTCCCGCAACCTCGACTGCTAATACGCAGTATTTT. Its translation is CASSPATSTANTQYF.

The gene calls are TRBV6-1 and TRBJ2-7; 11 positions agree with TRBD2. V lost 2 bases, J lost 4 bases, and 4 bases stayed unmatched. This CDR3 has 15 amino acids. CDR1 MNHNS and CDR2 SASEGT come from the germline V gene. CDR3 loop: CASSEIGTSGYEQYF. The CDR3 DNA follows: TGTGCCAGCAGTGAAATCGGGACTAGCGGTTACGAGCAGTACTTC.

Notes on this clone: Mismatch with germline at one junction end may stem from a read error. This chain uses TRBV11-3 with TRBJ1-1, with a weak D call TRBD1 (5 bases). This CDR3 has 15 residues. Germline-derived CDR1 and CDR2 are SGHNT and YENEEA. CDR3 sequence: CASSLKGWGNSEAFF. CDR3 in DNA: TGTGCCAGCAGCTTAAAAGGATGGGGCAACAGTGAAGCTTTCTTT.

This clone has more than one count but fewer than ten. The J gene is TRBJ1-5, the V gene TRBV11-3, with D unclear. The CDR3 consists of 13 residues. Trimming left V 5 bases short and J 7 bases short, with 12 bases between. Per the germline V gene, CDR1 is SGHNT and CDR2 is YENEEA. The CDR3 is CASSLREGQPQHF. The CDR3 DNA sequence: TGTGCCAGCAGCCTCCGAGAGGGACAGCCCCAGCATTTT.

V is TRBV4-1 and J is TRBJ1-2; 8 bases match TRBD1. This CDR3 comprises 18 residues. Germline V gene data show CDR1 as MGHRA and CDR2 as YSYEKL. Trimming removed 4 bases from V and 2 bases from J; junction bases left unmatched: 15. The CDR3 here is CASSRPRATGAGNYGYTF. The CDR3, as DNA: TGCGCCAGCAGCCGACCCAGAGCGACAGGGGCAGGGAACTATGGCTACACCTTC.

The chain couples TRBV9 to TRBJ1-4, with a tentative D call TRBD1 (6 bases). Germline V lookup: CDR1 SGDLS, CDR2 YYNGEE. This CDR3 is built from 13 residues. Trimming removed 4 bases at V and 5 bases at J, with 9 bases between. CDR3 loop: CASSQGFNEKLFF. CDR3 nucleotides: TGTGCCAGCAGCCAGGGGTTCAATGAAAAACTGTTTTTT.

The genes are TRBV6-5 and TRBJ1-2; D uncertain. The germline V gene encodes CDR1 MNHEY and CDR2 SVGAGI. The CDR3 contains 14 residues. Trimming cost V 0 bases and J 7 bases, with 12 bases left between them. The DNA for the CDR3 is TGTGCCAGCAGTTACTCGAGCGGGCTCGGTGGCTACACCTTC. It yields the protein CASSYSSGLGGYTF.

The chain recombines TRBV10-3 with TRBJ1-1; 7 nucleotides align to TRBD1. This CDR3 comprises 13 residues. The germline V gene encodes CDR1 ENHRY and CDR2 SYGVKD. V was pared by 6 bases and J by 4 bases, with 5 bases of the junction left unmatched. The DNA of the CDR3 is TGTGCCATCAGGGCTGACAGGGCCACTGAAGCTTTCTTT. Translation gives CAIRADRATEAFF.

This clone was detected once. V gene TRBV11-3 combines with J gene TRBJ2-3; no definite D call. Deletions cut 1 base from V and 1 base from J, with 6 bases between. Germline V gene sequence: CDR1 SGHNT, CDR2 YENEEA. This CDR3 has 14 amino acids. CDR3 in amino acids: CASSLVRGTDTQYF. As DNA, the CDR3 is TGTGCCAGCAGCTTAGTTCGGGGCACAGATACGCAGTATTTT.

V gene TRBV6-5 combines with J gene TRBJ2-2; 8 nucleotides line up with TRBD2. Germline V gives CDR1 MNHEY, CDR2 SVGAGI. The J segment lost 0 bases and the V segment lost 6 bases, leaving 3 bases of the junction unmatched. This CDR3 has 15 amino acids. CDR3 in amino acids: CASRRLASNTGELFF. CDR3 nucleotide sequence: TGTGCCAGCAGAAGACTAGCGTCGAACACCGGGGAGCTGTTTTTT.